A single sample gave rise to the 21 T cell receptor beta chains below, sequenced in a study of beta chain features in type 1 diabetes. Of the isolated RNA, all was reverse transcribed, and so the sequenced material was expressed TCRB transcripts. The method was immunoSEQ multiplex PCR; TCRdb's version includes in-frame clones alone and lacks a portion of them. In the table there are fewer than 350,000 clones, around 20% of which are singletons. Sequencing was performed on naive CD4+ T cells from blood. The receptors originated from a young woman in good health.

Note on this clone: An end of the junction does not agree with germline; a read error may underlie this. The chain carries TRBV7-7 and TRBJ2-1, with TRBD2 matching over 10 bases. CDR1 is SSHAT and CDR2 is FNYEAQ in the germline V gene (reference sequence). The CDR3 is 13 residues long. In DNA form, the CDR3 reads TGTGCTAGCAGCCCCGGGACTAGCGCTGAGCAGTTCTTC. Its protein product is CASSPGTSAEQFF.

The chain couples TRBV11-2 to TRBJ2-2; D might be TRBD1 (5 bases). The germline CDR1 and CDR2 sequences are SGHAT and FQNNGV. Trimming stripped 7 bases from V and 6 bases from J, with 12 bases between. The CDR3 sequence is 13 residues long. CDR3 region: CASNLDSPGELFF. In nucleotides, the CDR3 is TGTGCCAGCAACCTTGACAGCCCCGGGGAGCTGTTTTTT.

This clone was counted only a few times. The chain links TRBV29-1 to TRBJ1-2; D may be TRBD1 (5 bases). The germline V gene has CDR1 SQVTM and CDR2 ANQGSEA. This CDR3 spans 12 amino acids. Trimming left V 0 bases short and J 4 bases short, with 6 bases between. The CDR3 DNA reads TGCAGCGTTGAAGACAGGGCCTATGGCTACACCTTC. It is translated as CSVEDRAYGYTF.

This clone has more than one count but fewer than ten. V gene TRBV7-2 combines with J gene TRBJ2-7; a possible D gene is TRBD1 (6 bases). Germline loops: CDR1 SGHTA, CDR2 FQGNSA. With 2 bases removed from V and 4 bases from J, the gap between germline ends came to 15 bases. This CDR3 comprises 15 residues. CDR3 nucleotide sequence: TGTGCCAGCAGCTTACAGGTTGGGGGCGCGTACGAGCAGTACTTC. Its translation is CASSLQVGGAYEQYF.

This sequence joins TRBV4-1 and TRBJ1-2; D not resolved. V was shortened by 4 bases and J by 2 bases, with 14 bases between the two germline ends. Germline CDR1 reads MGHRA; CDR2 reads YSYEKL. The CDR3 is 15 residues long. Written as DNA, the CDR3 is TGCGCCAGCAGCCTACCAGGAACGTCCAACTATGGCTACACCTTC. It is translated as CASSLPGTSNYGYTF.

J is TRBJ1-5 and V is TRBV19, with D uncertain. Per the germline V gene, CDR1 is LNHDA and CDR2 is SQIVND (reference sequence). Trimming stripped 6 bases from V and 0 bases from J, with 9 bases between. This CDR3 is built from 14 residues. The CDR3 loop is CASSLLYSNQPQHF. The CDR3, as DNA: TGTGCCAGTAGCCTCCTTTATAGCAATCAGCCCCAGCATTTT.

As regards this clone: A junction boundary mismatches the germline segment, possibly from a read error. The chain carries TRBV29-1 and TRBJ2-1; the match to TRBD1 covers 7 bases. The CDR3 extends over 13 amino acids. Germline assignment: CDR1 SQVTM and CDR2 ANQGSEA. CDR3 amino acids: CSTDRVAYNERFF. In nucleotides, the CDR3 is TGCAGCACCGACAGGGTCGCCTACAATGAGCGGTTCTTC.

The chain has TRBV2 and TRBJ1-5; 7 positions match TRBD1. J lost 0 bases, V lost 6 bases, and 5 bases had no gene match. The germline CDR1 and CDR2 sequences are SNHLY and FYNNEI. The CDR3 contains 15 residues. The CDR3 sequence: CASRGTVISNQPQHF. The CDR3 nucleotides are TGTGCCAGCAGGGGGACAGTAATTAGCAATCAGCCCCAGCATTTT.

This clone was found a few times. This chain connects TRBV2 to TRBJ1-6; TRBD1 is a possible D gene (6 bases). The CDR3 has 15 residues. The germline V and J ends were trimmed by 5 bases and 10 bases, with 18 bases remaining between them. The germline V gene has CDR1 SNHLY and CDR2 FYNNEI. The CDR3 spells CASSSSGGRRSPLHF. The CDR3 DNA sequence: TGTGCCAGCAGTTCGTCGGGGGGCCGGAGATCACCCCTCCACTTT.

This chain uses TRBV28 with TRBJ2-1, with 13 bases matching TRBD2. Losses at the gene ends were 7 bases for V and 10 bases for J; bases not matched to a gene: 10. CDR3 length: 15 residues. Germline CDR1 MDHEN, CDR2 SYDVKM. This chain's CDR3 is CASTTTGTSGNEQFF. In DNA, the CDR3 is TGTGCCAGCACCACCACCGGGACTAGCGGGAACGAGCAGTTCTTC.

The chain combines TRBV15 with TRBJ1-6; 10 bases line up with TRBD1. V shed 1 base, J shed 10 bases, and the junction held 4 bases outside the gene matches. Germline values: CDR1 LNHNV, CDR2 YYDKDF (reference sequence). The CDR3 totals 15 residues. The CDR3: CATSRGQGAYSPLHF. DNA for the CDR3: TGTGCCACCAGCAGAGGACAGGGGGCCTACTCACCCCTCCACTTT.

V gene TRBV25-1 combines with J gene TRBJ1-2, with TRBD1 as a possible D gene (5 bases). V lost 1 base to trimming and J lost 2 bases, with 5 bases between them. This CDR3 region has 13 residues. Germline V CDR1 and CDR2: MGHDK, SYGVNS. Written as DNA, the CDR3 is TGTGCCAGCAGTGAATCAGGGAACTATGGCTACACCTTC. Protein product: CASSESGNYGYTF.

This clone came up a few times. The CDR3 DNA is TGTGCCAGCAGCCAAGATGAAGGTAGCGGGTATCACAATGAGCAGTTCTTC. Translating it yields CASSQDEGSGYHNEQFF. The rearrangement links TRBV4-2 to TRBJ2-1; 7 bases agree with TRBD2. Germline CDR1 and CDR2: LGHNA and YNFKEQ. The V and J ends lost 0 bases and 5 bases, in that order; junction bases with no gene match: 10. This CDR3 region has 17 residues.

The chain combines TRBV9 with TRBJ2-7, with 12 nucleotides matching TRBD2. After removal of 0 bases from V and 5 bases from J, the junction contained 9 bases not matched to a gene. The CDR3 contains 17 residues. The germline CDR1 and CDR2 sequences are SGDLS and YYNGEE. As DNA, the CDR3 is TGTGCCAGCAGCGTAGGGCCTAGCGGGAGGGCGGAAGACGAGCAGTACTTC. The encoded protein is CASSVGPSGRAEDEQYF.

This clone was seen a few times. V is TRBV6-6 and J is TRBJ1-2, with a tentative D call TRBD1 (6 bases). This CDR3 is 14 amino acids long. The germline gives CDR1 MNHNY, CDR2 SVGAGI (reference sequence). Trimming took 4 bases from V and 8 from J, leaving 17 bases between them. Written as DNA, the CDR3 is TGTGCCAGCAGTTCCCCAGGGACATTGGGGGGCTACACCTTC. Amino acid sequence: CASSSPGTLGGYTF.

This clone was observed a few times. The DNA for the CDR3 is TGTGCCAGCAAGATCGGGGGGCGAGAGACCCAGTACTTC. Its translation is CASKIGGRETQYF. V gene TRBV2 combines with J gene TRBJ2-5, with D possibly TRBD2 on 7 matching bases. Germline CDR1 SNHLY, CDR2 FYNNEI. Trimming took off 7 bases at V and 4 bases at J, with 13 bases between the two ends. There are 13 residues in the CDR3.

This clone was counted between two and nine times. The chain employs TRBV5-1 and TRBJ2-4, with 8 bases lining up with TRBD1. J was trimmed by 7 bases and V by 4 bases; bases with no gene match: 4. This CDR3 has 13 residues. The V gene's germline CDR1 is SGHRS and CDR2 YFSETQ. The CDR3 DNA is TGCGCCAGCAGCCGGACAGGGTTGAACATTCAGTACTTC. Protein: CASSRTGLNIQYF.

The chain employs TRBV29-1 and TRBJ1-1; D gene uncertain. The V end was cut by 4 bases, the J end by 1 base, with 13 bases between. Looked up from germline, CDR1 is SQVTM and CDR2 is ANQGSEA. The CDR3 length is 14 residues. DNA for the CDR3: TGCAGCGTTGCACACGACACCGAGAACACTGAAGCTTTCTTT. Its translation is CSVAHDTENTEAFF.

V usage is TRBV7-8 and J usage is TRBJ2-5, with D possibly matching TRBD1 (6 bases). V was trimmed by 1 base and J by 4 bases, leaving 10 bases between them. Looked up from germline, CDR1 is SGHVS and CDR2 is FQNEAQ. The CDR3 contains 14 residues. DNA of the CDR3: TGTGCCAGCAGCTTAGGGACAGTACGAGAGACCCAGTACTTC. Translated, it gives CASSLGTVRETQYF. The complete variable domain, with remaining parts taken from reference TRBV7-8 and TRBJ2-5, reads GAGVSQSPRYKVAKRGQDVALRCDPISGHVSLFWYQQALGQGPEFLTYFQNEAQLDKSGLPSDRFFAERPEGSVSTLKIQRTQQEDSAVYLCASSLGTVRETQYFGPGTRLLVL.

This clone has only one observation. This chain connects TRBV11-2 to TRBJ2-1; D is unclear. Germline CDR1 is SGHAT and CDR2 is FQNNGV. The CDR3 is made up of 15 amino acids. Trimming shortened V by 0 bases and J by 3 bases, and 9 bases separated the two germline ends. CDR3 in DNA: TGTGCCAGCAGCTTAGATGAGGATCACTACAATGAGCAGTTCTTC. It encodes CASSLDEDHYNEQFF.

The chain joins TRBV6-5 to TRBJ1-2; D gene uncertain. The germline V and J ends were trimmed by 0 bases and 4 bases, with 12 bases remaining between them. The germline gives CDR1 MNHEY, CDR2 SVGAGI. This CDR3 is built from 15 residues. The CDR3 coding sequence is TGTGCCAGCAGTTACTCGATCCAGGACTCCTATGGCTACACCTTC. It translates to CASSYSIQDSYGYTF.